This is a list of T cell receptor beta chains from one sample in a study of identical twins. TCRdb itself ran the 5' RACE reads through MiXCR, one entry per CDR3 protein. The table lists around 340,000 distinct CDR3 sequences, about 10% of them singletons. The sample consisted of naive T cells sorted from blood. The receptors were gathered from a woman in her forties or fifties in good health. The CDR3 runs from the conserved cysteine through the conserved F or W. The D gene is left open where the match is weak. Expanded clones are given a class, and other clones once, few, many or no size at all.

clone_size	v_call	j_call	d_call	cdr3_aa	cdr3_nt
-	TRBV11-3	TRBJ2-1	-	CASSLEVAVGHNEQFF	TGTGCCAGCAGCTTAGAAGTGGCGGTGGGCCACAATGAGCAGTTCTTC
few	TRBV10-3	TRBJ2-5	-	CAISEATLALPGETQYF	TGTGCCATCAGTGAGGCAACCTTAGCGCTCCCGGGGGAGACCCAGTACTTC
few	TRBV5-5	TRBJ2-5	TRBD2	CASSLVAGVTETQYF	TGTGCCAGCAGCTTGGTAGCGGGAGTAACAGAGACCCAGTACTTC
few	TRBV21-1	TRBJ1-2	-	CGQGADYGYTF	TGTGGTCAGGGAGCTGACTATGGCTACACCTTC
few	TRBV10-2	TRBJ2-3	-	CASSDLGEWDTQYF	TGCGCCAGCAGTGATCTCGGGGAGTGGGATACGCAGTATTTT
-	TRBV27	TRBJ1-5	-	CASSFGHKDQPQHF	TGTGCCAGCAGTTTCGGGCACAAGGATCAGCCCCAGCATTTT
-	TRBV5-1	TRBJ1-1	TRBD1	CASSEFRDRGPEGAEAFF	TGCGCCAGCAGCGAATTCCGGGACAGGGGGCCGGAGGGGGCTGAAGCTTTCTTT
many	TRBV4-1	TRBJ1-5	-	CASSQVVNHQPQHF	TGCGCCAGCAGCCAAGTTGTCAATCATCAGCCCCAGCATTTT
few	TRBV20-1	TRBJ2-5	-	CSARPLAQETQYF	TGCAGTGCTAGGCCCCTAGCCCAAGAGACCCAGTACTTC
-	TRBV5-6	TRBJ1-2	-	CASSLWGGDGYTF	TGTGCCAGCAGCTTGTGGGGTGGAGATGGCTACACCTTC
-	TRBV18	TRBJ1-1	TRBD1	CASSPTGSNTEAFF	TGTGCCAGCTCACCGACAGGGTCAAACACTGAAGCTTTCTTT
many	TRBV10-3	TRBJ2-3	TRBD2	CAIMKASGTSTDTQYF	TGTGCCATCATGAAGGCTAGCGGGACTAGCACAGATACGCAGTATTTT
-	TRBV29-1	TRBJ1-2	TRBD1	CSVNPWTGLNYGYTF	TGCAGCGTAAACCCGTGGACAGGGCTAAACTATGGCTACACCTTC
few	TRBV3-1	TRBJ2-5	TRBD1	CASSQGTVTLETQYF	TGTGCCAGCAGCCAGGGGACAGTCACACTAGAGACCCAGTACTTC
many	TRBV3-1	TRBJ2-1	-	CASSQEERSEQFF	TGTGCCAGCAGCCAAGAGGAGCGGAGCGAGCAGTTCTTC
few	TRBV20-1	TRBJ2-4	-	CSARVSGQYIQYF	TGCAGTGCTAGAGTCTCCGGTCAGTACATTCAGTACTTC
-	TRBV24-1	TRBJ2-1	TRBD2	CATSDYAGGPHEQFF	TGTGCCACCAGTGATTATGCGGGAGGGCCCCATGAGCAGTTCTTC
many	TRBV7-9	TRBJ2-7	-	CASSLVGIYEQYF	TGTGCCAGCAGCTTAGTCGGGATCTACGAGCAGTACTTC
few	TRBV20-1	TRBJ2-1	TRBD2	CSARDQEREGLSYNEQFF	TGCAGTGCTAGAGATCAGGAGCGGGAGGGCCTCTCCTACAATGAGCAGTTCTTC
few	TRBV10-3	TRBJ2-3	-	CATSGTDTQYF	TGTGCCACTTCGGGGACAGATACGCAGTATTTT
few	TRBV7-9	TRBJ2-1	TRBD2	CASSSTGTSGEQFF	TGTGCCAGCAGCTCCACCGGGACTAGCGGCGAGCAGTTCTTC
many	TRBV5-1	TRBJ2-1	TRBD1	CASSLVVRGPVVEQFF	TGCGCCAGCAGCTTGGTAGTCAGGGGGCCAGTCGTTGAGCAGTTCTTC
few	TRBV7-9	TRBJ2-7	-	CASSTPGRGEQYF	TGTGCCAGCAGCACCCCGGGACGCGGCGAGCAGTACTTC
few	TRBV20-1	TRBJ2-7	-	CSARDGRGSYEQYF	TGCAGTGCTAGAGATGGGCGGGGTTCCTACGAGCAGTACTTC
few	TRBV6-2/TRBV6-3	TRBJ1-5	-	CASTISNQPQHF	TGTGCCAGCACGATTAGCAATCAGCCCCAGCATTTT
many	TRBV29-1	TRBJ2-7	-	CSVGLKPYEQYF	TGCAGCGTTGGACTCAAACCCTACGAGCAGTACTTC
-	TRBV27	TRBJ1-1	-	CASKSLGYDTEAFF	TGTGCCAGCAAAAGTCTGGGGTACGACACTGAAGCTTTCTTT
-	TRBV11-2	TRBJ2-3	-	CASSLWTDTQYF	TGTGCCAGCAGCTTGTGGACAGATACGCAGTATTTT
many	TRBV12-3/TRBV12-4	TRBJ1-5	-	CASSPDVNSNQPQHF	TGTGCCAGCAGTCCCGATGTTAATAGCAATCAGCCCCAGCATTTT
few	TRBV29-1	TRBJ2-3	TRBD2	CSVWTSGTDTQYF	TGCAGCGTCTGGACTAGTGGCACAGATACGCAGTATTTT
once	TRBV20-1	TRBJ2-7	-	CSARSGVHEQYF	TGCAGTGCTAGGTCCGGGGTCCACGAGCAGTACTTC
-	TRBV5-1	TRBJ2-1	TRBD2	CASSAGLAGVGRVNEQFF	TGCGCCAGCAGCGCCGGACTAGCGGGAGTAGGCCGGGTCAATGAGCAGTTCTTC
many	TRBV7-3	TRBJ2-1	TRBD1	CASSGAGGGYNEQFF	TGTGCCAGCAGCGGAGCAGGGGGCGGCTACAATGAGCAGTTCTTC
many	TRBV29-1	TRBJ1-1	-	CSVENSPTEAFF	TGCAGCGTTGAGAACAGTCCAACTGAAGCTTTCTTT
many	TRBV5-1	TRBJ2-3	-	CASSLSGNPDTQYF	TGCGCCAGCAGCTTGTCCGGGAACCCAGATACGCAGTATTTT
few	TRBV5-1	TRBJ2-7	TRBD2	CASSLSTGRVYEQYF	TGCGCCAGCAGCTTGAGTACGGGGAGGGTGTACGAGCAGTACTTC
many	TRBV29-1	TRBJ2-3	TRBD2	CSAPREGSTDTQYF	TGCAGCGCCCCCCGGGAGGGAAGCACAGATACGCAGTATTTT
many	TRBV15	TRBJ2-1	-	CATSRETISNEQFF	TGTGCCACCAGCCGGGAGACTATTTCCAATGAGCAGTTCTTC
-	TRBV20-1	TRBJ2-1	TRBD2	CSASRGAGGWGSYNEQFF	TGCAGTGCTTCCCGTGGAGCGGGAGGGTGGGGCTCCTACAATGAGCAGTTCTTC
-	TRBV12-3/TRBV12-4	TRBJ2-3	TRBD1	CASSWGNRGRGTDTQYF	TGTGCCAGCAGTTGGGGTAACAGGGGGCGAGGGACAGATACGCAGTATTTT
few	TRBV7-9	TRBJ2-2	-	CASSRRAGPGELFF	TGTGCCAGCAGCCGCCGCGCGGGACCCGGGGAGCTGTTTTTT
many	TRBV7-6	TRBJ1-1	-	CASSLEWGPTEAFF	TGTGCCAGCAGCTTAGAGTGGGGGCCCACTGAAGCTTTCTTT
few	TRBV30	TRBJ1-5	-	CAWSVAGGQPQHF	TGTGCCTGGAGTGTGGCCGGGGGTCAGCCCCAGCATTTT
many	TRBV7-9	TRBJ2-3	-	CASSTGFSTDTQYF	TGTGCCAGCAGCACAGGGTTCAGCACAGATACGCAGTATTTT
-	TRBV11-3	TRBJ2-3	-	CASSTGWGTDTQYF	TGTGCCAGCAGCACAGGATGGGGCACAGATACGCAGTATTTT
few	TRBV5-6	TRBJ2-1	TRBD2	CASSPGLAIHEQFF	TGTGCCAGCAGCCCGGGACTAGCTATCCATGAGCAGTTCTTC
-	TRBV28	TRBJ2-2	TRBD2	CASGLDSTGELFF	TGTGCCAGCGGACTAGACTCCACCGGGGAGCTGTTTTTT
many	TRBV5-1	TRBJ1-3	-	CASSLEIPGNTIYF	TGCGCCAGCAGCTTGGAAATTCCTGGAAACACCATATATTTT
-	TRBV11-2	TRBJ2-5	-	CASSPTGLRQETQYF	TGTGCCAGCAGCCCGACAGGACTACGCCAAGAGACCCAGTACTTC